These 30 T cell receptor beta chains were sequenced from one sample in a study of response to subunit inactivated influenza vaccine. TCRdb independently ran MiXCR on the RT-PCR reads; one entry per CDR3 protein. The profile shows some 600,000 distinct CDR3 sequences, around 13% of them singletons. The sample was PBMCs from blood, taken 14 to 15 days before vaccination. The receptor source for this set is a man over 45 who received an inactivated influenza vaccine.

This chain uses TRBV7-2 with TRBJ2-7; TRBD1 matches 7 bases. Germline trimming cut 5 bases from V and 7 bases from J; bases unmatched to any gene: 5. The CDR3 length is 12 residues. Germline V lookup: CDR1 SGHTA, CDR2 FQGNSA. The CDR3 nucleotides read TGTGCCAGCAGCGCGGACAGGTTTGAGCAGTACTTC. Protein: CASSADRFEQYF.

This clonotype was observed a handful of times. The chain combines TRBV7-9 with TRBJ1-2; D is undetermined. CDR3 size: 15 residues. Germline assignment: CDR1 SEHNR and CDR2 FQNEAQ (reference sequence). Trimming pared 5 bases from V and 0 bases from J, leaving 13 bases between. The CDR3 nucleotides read TGTGCCAGCAGCACAACAGCCGCGACTAACTATGGCTACACCTTC. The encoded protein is CASSTTAATNYGYTF.

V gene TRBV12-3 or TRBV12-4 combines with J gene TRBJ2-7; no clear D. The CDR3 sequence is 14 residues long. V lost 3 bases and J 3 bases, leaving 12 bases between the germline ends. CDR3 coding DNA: TGTGCCAGCAGTTTGGGATGGGCTTTCTACGAGCAGTACTTC. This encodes CASSLGWAFYEQYF.

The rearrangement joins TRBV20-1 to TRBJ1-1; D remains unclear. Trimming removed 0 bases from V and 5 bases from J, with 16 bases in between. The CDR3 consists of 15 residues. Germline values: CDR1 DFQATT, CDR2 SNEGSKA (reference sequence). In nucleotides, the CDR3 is TGCAGTGCTAGAGATCGCCTGGGGATGGGGACTGAAGCTTTCTTT. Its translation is CSARDRLGMGTEAFF.

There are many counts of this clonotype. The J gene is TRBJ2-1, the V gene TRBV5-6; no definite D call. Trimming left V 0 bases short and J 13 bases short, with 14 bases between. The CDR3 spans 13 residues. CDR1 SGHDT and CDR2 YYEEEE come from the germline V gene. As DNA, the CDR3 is TGTGCCAGCAGCTTGGCCACGGCTAGTGGTCAGTTCTTC. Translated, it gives CASSLATASGQFF.

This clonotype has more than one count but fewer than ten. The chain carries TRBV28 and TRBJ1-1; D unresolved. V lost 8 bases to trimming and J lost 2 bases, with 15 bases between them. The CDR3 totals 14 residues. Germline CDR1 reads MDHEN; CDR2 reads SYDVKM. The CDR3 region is CASRSHRENTEAFF. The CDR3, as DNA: TGTGCCAGCCGATCCCACAGAGAAAACACTGAAGCTTTCTTT.

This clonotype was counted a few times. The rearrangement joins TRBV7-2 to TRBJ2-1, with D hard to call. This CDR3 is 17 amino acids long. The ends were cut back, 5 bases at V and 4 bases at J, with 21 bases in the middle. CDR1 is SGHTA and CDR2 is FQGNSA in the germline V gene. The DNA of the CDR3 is TGTGCCAGCAGCCCCCCGAGTGGGTTGGCCGATTACAATGAGCAGTTCTTC. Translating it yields CASSPPSGLADYNEQFF.

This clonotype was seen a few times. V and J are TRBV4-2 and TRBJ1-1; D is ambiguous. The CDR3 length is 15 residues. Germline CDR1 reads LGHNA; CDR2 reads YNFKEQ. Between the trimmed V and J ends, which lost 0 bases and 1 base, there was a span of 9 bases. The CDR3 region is CASSQDEGRNTEAFF. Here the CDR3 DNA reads TGTGCCAGCAGCCAAGATGAGGGTAGGAACACTGAAGCTTTCTTT.

CDR3 nucleotide sequence: TGTGCCATCAGACAGGGAGGCGAAGAGACCCAGTACTTC. Encoded protein: CAIRQGGEETQYF. This sequence joins TRBV10-3 and TRBJ2-5; D possibly uses TRBD1 or TRBD2 (6 bases each). Germline lookup yields CDR1 ENHRY and CDR2 SYGVKD. Trimming removed 6 bases from V and 3 bases from J, with 11 bases in between. The CDR3 spans 13 residues.

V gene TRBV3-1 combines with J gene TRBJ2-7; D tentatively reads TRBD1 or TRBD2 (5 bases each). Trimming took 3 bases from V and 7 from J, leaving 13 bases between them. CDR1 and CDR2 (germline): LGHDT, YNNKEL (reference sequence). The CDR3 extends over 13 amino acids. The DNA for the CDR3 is TGTGCCAGCAGCCAGCGTGGGGCGGGTGAGCAGTACTTC. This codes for CASSQRGAGEQYF.

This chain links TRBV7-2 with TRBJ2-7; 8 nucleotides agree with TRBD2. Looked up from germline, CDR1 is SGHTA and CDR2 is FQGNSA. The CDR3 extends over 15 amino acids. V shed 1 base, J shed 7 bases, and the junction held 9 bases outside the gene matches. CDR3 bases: TGTGCCAGCAGCTTAGAACCAGCGGGAGCAGGAGAGCAGTACTTC. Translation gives CASSLEPAGAGEQYF.

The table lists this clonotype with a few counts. The CDR3 here is CASSIGASGAYNEQFF. As DNA, the CDR3 is TGTGCCAGTAGTATAGGGGCTAGCGGGGCCTACAATGAGCAGTTCTTC. The J gene is TRBJ2-1, the V gene TRBV19; TRBD2 aligns across 9 bases. Germline-derived CDR1 and CDR2 are LNHDA and SQIVND (reference sequence). CDR3 length: 16 residues. V gave up 1 base and J gave up 2 bases; unmatched junction bases: 3.

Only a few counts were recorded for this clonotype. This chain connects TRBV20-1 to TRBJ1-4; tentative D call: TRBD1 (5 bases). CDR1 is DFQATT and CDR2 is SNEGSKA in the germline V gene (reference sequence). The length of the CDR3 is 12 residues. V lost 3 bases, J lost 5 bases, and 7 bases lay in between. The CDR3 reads CSARPGNEKLFF. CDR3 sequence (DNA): TGCAGTGCTAGGCCAGGGAATGAAAAACTGTTTTTT.

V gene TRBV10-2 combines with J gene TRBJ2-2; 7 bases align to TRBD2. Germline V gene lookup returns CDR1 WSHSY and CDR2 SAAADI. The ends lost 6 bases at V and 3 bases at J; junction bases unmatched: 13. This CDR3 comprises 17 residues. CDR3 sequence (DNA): TGCGCCAGCAGGGTCGGGGGAGCCGCGGGGGACACCGGGGAGCTGTTTTTT. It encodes CASRVGGAAGDTGELFF.

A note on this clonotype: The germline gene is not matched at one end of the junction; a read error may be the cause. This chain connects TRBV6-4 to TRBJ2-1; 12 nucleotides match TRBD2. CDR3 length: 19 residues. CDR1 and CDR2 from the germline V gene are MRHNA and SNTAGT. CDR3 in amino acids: CAISDWRTSGASSYNEQFF. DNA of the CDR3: TGTGCCATCAGTGACTGGAGGACTAGCGGGGCAAGCTCCTACAATGAGCAGTTCTTC.

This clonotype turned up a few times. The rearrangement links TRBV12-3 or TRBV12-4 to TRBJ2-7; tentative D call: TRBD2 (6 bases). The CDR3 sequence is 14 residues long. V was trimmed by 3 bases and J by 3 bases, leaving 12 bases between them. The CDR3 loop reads CASSFGGSRYEQYF. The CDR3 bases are TGTGCCAGCAGTTTTGGGGGGAGTCGCTACGAGCAGTACTTC.

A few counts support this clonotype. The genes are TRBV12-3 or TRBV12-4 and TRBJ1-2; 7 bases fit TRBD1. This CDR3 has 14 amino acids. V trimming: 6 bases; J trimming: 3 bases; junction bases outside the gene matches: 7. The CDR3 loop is CASRRDSTDYGYTF. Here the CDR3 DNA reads TGTGCCAGCAGGAGGGACAGTACAGACTATGGCTACACCTTC.

The CDR3 spells CASSHTSVLAGNIQYF. In nucleotides, the CDR3 is TGTGCCAGCAGCCATACCTCGGTACTAGCGGGAAACATTCAGTACTTC. The rearrangement uses TRBV7-9 and TRBJ2-4, with 9 bases identical to TRBD2. The V gene end was trimmed by 5 bases and the J gene end by 6 bases; junction bases not matched to a gene: 11. Germline CDR1 and CDR2: SEHNR and FQNEAQ (reference sequence). This CDR3 region has 16 residues. The entire variable domain, with the rest obtained from reference TRBV7-9 and TRBJ2-4, is as follows: DTGVSQNPRHKITKRGQNVTFRCDPISEHNRLYWYRQTLGQGPEFLTYFQNEAQLEKSRLLSDRFSAERPKGSFSTLEIQRTEQGDSAMYLCASSHTSVLAGNIQYFGAGTRLSVL.

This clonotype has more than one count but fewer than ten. This CDR3 reads CASRPWGGGNTEAFF. CDR3 DNA: TGTGCCAGCAGACCATGGGGAGGAGGGAACACTGAAGCTTTCTTT. This sequence joins TRBV12-3 or TRBV12-4 and TRBJ1-1; no definite D call. The CDR3 is 15 amino acids. V dropped 6 bases and J dropped 1 base, with 15 bases sitting between them.

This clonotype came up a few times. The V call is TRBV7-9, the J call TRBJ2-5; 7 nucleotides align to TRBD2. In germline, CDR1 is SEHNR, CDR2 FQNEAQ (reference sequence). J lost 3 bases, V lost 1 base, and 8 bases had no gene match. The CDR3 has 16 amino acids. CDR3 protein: CASSLGTSAVKETQYF. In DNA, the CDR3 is TGTGCCAGCAGCTTAGGTACTAGCGCCGTCAAAGAGACCCAGTACTTC.

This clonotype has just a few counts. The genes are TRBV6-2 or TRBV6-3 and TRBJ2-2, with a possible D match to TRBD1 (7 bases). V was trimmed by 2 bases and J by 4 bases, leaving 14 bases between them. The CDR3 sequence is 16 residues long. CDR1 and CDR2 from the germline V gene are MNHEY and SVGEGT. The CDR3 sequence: CASSYRGPGGTGELFF. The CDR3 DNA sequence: TGTGCCAGCAGTTACAGGGGGCCCGGGGGCACCGGGGAGCTGTTTTTT.

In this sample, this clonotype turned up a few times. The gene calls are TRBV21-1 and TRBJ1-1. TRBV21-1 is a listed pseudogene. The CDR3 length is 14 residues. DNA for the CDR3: TGTGCCAGCAGCAAAGGAGGGGGAGGGACTGAAGCTTTCTTT. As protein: CASSKGGGGTEAFF.

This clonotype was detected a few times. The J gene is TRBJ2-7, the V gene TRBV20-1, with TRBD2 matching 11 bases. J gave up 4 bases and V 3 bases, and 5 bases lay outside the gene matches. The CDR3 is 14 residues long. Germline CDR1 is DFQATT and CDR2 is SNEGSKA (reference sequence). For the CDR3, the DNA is TGCAGTGCTAGTCGTAGCGGGAGGGAATACGAGCAGTACTTC. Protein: CSASRSGREYEQYF.

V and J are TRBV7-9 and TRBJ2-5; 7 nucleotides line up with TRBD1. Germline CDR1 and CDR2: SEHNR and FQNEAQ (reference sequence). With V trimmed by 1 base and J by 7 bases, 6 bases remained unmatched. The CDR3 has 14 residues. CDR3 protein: CASSLDLSGGTQYF. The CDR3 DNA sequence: TGTGCCAGCAGCTTAGACCTCTCAGGGGGGACCCAGTACTTC.

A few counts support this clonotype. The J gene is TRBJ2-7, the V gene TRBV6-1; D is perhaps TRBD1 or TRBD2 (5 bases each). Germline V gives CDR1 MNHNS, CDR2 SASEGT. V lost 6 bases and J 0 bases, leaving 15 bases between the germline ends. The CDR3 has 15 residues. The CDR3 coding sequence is TGTGCCAGCAGCCCGGGACCCATAAGCTCCTACGAGCAGTACTTC. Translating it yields CASSPGPISSYEQYF.

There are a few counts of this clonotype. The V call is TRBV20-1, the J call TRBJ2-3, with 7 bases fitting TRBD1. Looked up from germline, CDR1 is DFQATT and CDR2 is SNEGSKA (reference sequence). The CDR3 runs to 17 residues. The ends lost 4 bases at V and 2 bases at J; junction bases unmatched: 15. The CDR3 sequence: CSATTGVRPPATDTQYF. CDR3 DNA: TGCAGTGCTACCACAGGGGTTCGACCCCCGGCCACAGATACGCAGTATTTT.

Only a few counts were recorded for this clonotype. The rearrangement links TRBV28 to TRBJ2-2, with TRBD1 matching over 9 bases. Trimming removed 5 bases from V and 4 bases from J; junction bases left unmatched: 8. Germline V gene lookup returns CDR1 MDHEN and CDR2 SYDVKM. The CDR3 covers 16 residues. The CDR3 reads CASSPFGTGPTGELFF. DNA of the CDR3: TGTGCCAGCAGTCCTTTTGGGACAGGGCCCACCGGGGAGCTGTTTTTT. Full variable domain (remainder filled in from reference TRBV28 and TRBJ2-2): DVKVTQSSRYLVKRTGEKVFLECVQDMDHENMFWYRQDPGLGLRLIYFSYDVKMKEKGDIPEGYSVSREKKERFSLILESASTNQTSMYLCASSPFGTGPTGELFFGEGSRLTVL.

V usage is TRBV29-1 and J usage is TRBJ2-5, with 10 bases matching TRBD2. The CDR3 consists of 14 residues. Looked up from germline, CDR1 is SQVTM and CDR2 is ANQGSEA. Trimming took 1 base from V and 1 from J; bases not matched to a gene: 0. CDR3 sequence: CSVEGTSGQETQYF. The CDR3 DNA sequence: TGCAGCGTTGAAGGGACTAGCGGCCAAGAGACCCAGTACTTC.

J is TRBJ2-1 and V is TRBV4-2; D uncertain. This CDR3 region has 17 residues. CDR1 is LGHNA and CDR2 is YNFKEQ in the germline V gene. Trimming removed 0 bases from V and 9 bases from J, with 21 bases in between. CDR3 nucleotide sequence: TGTGCCAGCAGCCAAGATCCCCCGTCCTTGTCCGGCGGTGAGCAGTTCTTC. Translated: CASSQDPPSLSGGEQFF.

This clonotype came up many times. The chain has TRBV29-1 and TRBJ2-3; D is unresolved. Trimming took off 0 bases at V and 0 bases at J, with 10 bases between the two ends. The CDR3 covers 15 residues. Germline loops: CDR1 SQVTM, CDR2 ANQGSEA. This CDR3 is CSVEDRGGSTDTQYF. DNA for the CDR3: TGCAGCGTTGAAGATCGCGGCGGTAGCACAGATACGCAGTATTTT.